Listed here is a single T cell receptor (beta chain). The antigen this receptor binds is unknown. Base qualities were left out, and no much larger clone turns up one base away. The entry originates in a study of blood T cell repertoires in COVID-19 (dated by TCRdb to 2018 to 2021). Study-level background: Samples covering the acute and convalescent phases of COVID-19 were provided by collaborators in the United States, Italy and Spain. The prospective study material was composed of cDNA or gDNA derived from T cells, B-cell-depleted T cells, or PBMCs. Deeply sampled blood TCRbeta repertoires from subjects exposed to, actively infected with, or recovered from COVID-19 were included in the dataset. The repertoires were released in a freely available public database intended as a resource for research on the immune response to SARS-CoV-2. Samples came from the ongoing ImmuneRACE study (first 160 participants) plus 1,254 subjects from 6 global collaborators. The sample metadata nearly always contained a de-identified subject ID, COVID-19 status, age in years and sex. Where available, HLA class I and class II types were taken from metadata supplied by the sample provider and were not determined by assay-based typing. Paper-wide results and their limitations: How much clinical and demographic metadata was included differed by source and by participant, and the metadata was provided uncurated.

CDR1 SGHRS and CDR2 YFSETQ are derived from the germline V gene. V is pruned by 4 bases and J by 3 bases, leaving 18 bases of the junction without a gene match. Including cysteine and phenylalanine, the CDR3 has 20 amino acids. The only DNA kept is the CDR3, 60 bases in frame from the first base. Enrolling through a virtual design, the prospective study's participants ranged in age from roughly 18 to 89 years and lived across 24 United States geographic areas. In the prospective study, cohorts were assigned on the basis of participant-reported clinical history obtained from a screening survey and a study questionnaire. Recovered participants in ImmuneRACE Cohort 3 were defined as having two consecutive negative NP/OP PCR tests, clearance from a healthcare professional, or resolution of symptoms. In the prospective study, mobile phlebotomists collected whole blood, serum and a nasopharyngeal or oropharyngeal swab from each participant. Additional blood draws and questionnaires over an approximately 2-month period could optionally be provided by prospective study participants. Prospective study blood samples were shipped either frozen or at room temperature before DNA extraction.

TCRbeta CDR3 regions were amplified from genomic DNA using the immunoSEQ Assay, a bias-controlled multiplex PCR. The published analysis was carried out like this. The number of nucleated cells in each sample was estimated by amplification of reference gene primers within the assay. To quantify the absolute abundance of each unique TCRbeta CDR3 rearrangement, sequence reads were collapsed and filtered. Productive Simpson clonality was computed per sample as the square root of Simpson's diversity index over productive rearrangements. In its TCRdb copy, this immuneACCESS table keeps in-frame sequences only and misses some clones. Where compared with another copy, unresolved V genes explain less than half of these, and the others have no known cause. The V and J calls and clone size come from that table; D and trimming were worked out from the DNA. Counted in this sample were hundreds of thousands of clones; more than 85% of them appeared once. Over 0.8% of the sample goes to the ten largest clones.

This TCR was sampled from a woman aged 25 to 39 who had recovered from COVID-19. Sequenced input: PBMCs or T cells enriched from blood (not recorded which). The chain links TRBV5-1 with TRBJ1-3; TRBD1 agrees with 11 junctional bases. CDR3 region: CASSLLGTRTGGTYGNTIYF. The sequenced DNA: TGCGCCAGCAGCCTTCTCGGTACAAGGACAGGGGGCACTTATGGAAACACCATATATTTT.